The 11 T cell receptor beta chains given below trace back to one sample, sequenced in a study of beta chain features in type 1 diabetes listed by TCRdb under 2018. Study-level results and caveats: A moderate but significant shortening of TCRB CDR3 length was observed in type 1 diabetes patients in all four CD4+ subsets.

No antigen is known for these receptors. Receptors were amplified or captured by the immunoSEQ multiplex PCR assay. All of the isolated RNA was reverse transcribed with the High Capacity cDNA Reverse Transcription Kit, so expressed TCRB transcripts were sequenced. TCRdb retrieved this table from immuneACCESS and kept in-frame rearrangements only. Not all clones are present; in checked studies, unresolved V genes account for under half, and no reason is known for the remainder. The sample includes more than 300,000 clones, with 9.6% observed a single time. About 0.64% of the sample goes to the ten largest clones. Source material: central memory CD4+ T cells from blood. The receptors stem from a man between 25 and 39 years old with type 1 diabetes.

The rearrangement uses TRBV30 and TRBJ2-1; unclear D gene. Trimming removed 2 bases from V and 7 bases from J, with 12 bases in between. The germline gives CDR1 GTSNPN, CDR2 SVGIG (reference sequence). The CDR3 extends over 13 amino acids. CDR3 region: CAWSPNFNNEQFF. The CDR3, as DNA: TGTGCCTGGAGTCCGAACTTTAATAATGAGCAGTTCTTC.

The CDR3 protein is CASSLMSTDTQYF. In nucleotides, the CDR3 is TGTGCCAGCAGCTTAATGAGCACAGATACGCAGTATTTT. The J gene is TRBJ2-3, the V gene TRBV7-2; D unclear. Germline lookup yields CDR1 SGHTA and CDR2 FQGNSA. The CDR3 loop spans 13 amino acids. With 2 bases removed from V and 0 bases from J, the gap between germline ends came to 3 bases.

The V call is TRBV13, the J call TRBJ2-2; no clear D. The CDR3 has 15 amino acids. Trimming shortened V by 3 bases and J by 1 base, and 9 bases separated the two germline ends. CDR1 and CDR2 (germline): PRHDT, FYEKMQ (reference sequence). This CDR3 is CASSLGPGNTGELFF. CDR3 nucleotide sequence: TGTGCCAGCAGCTTGGGTCCTGGGAACACCGGGGAGCTGTTTTTT.

CDR3 in amino acids: CASSVWNTEAFF. The CDR3 DNA reads TGTGCCAGCTCAGTTTGGAACACTGAAGCTTTCTTT. This chain links TRBV28 with TRBJ1-1; D unresolved. The CDR3 sequence is 12 residues long. CDR1 MDHEN and CDR2 SYDVKM come from the germline V gene. With 8 bases removed from V and 1 base from J, the gap between germline ends came to 8 bases. Combining the CDR3 with reference TRBV28 and TRBJ1-1 gives the whole variable domain DVKVTQSSRYLVKRTGEKVFLECVQDMDHENMFWYRQDPGLGLRLIYFSYDVKMKEKGDIPEGYSVSREKKERFSLILESASTNQTSMYLCASSVWNTEAFFGQGTRLTVV.

This clone was seen many times. V is TRBV6-6 and J is TRBJ1-3; no clear D. Germline V gene data show CDR1 as MNHNY and CDR2 as SVGAGI (reference sequence). The CDR3 consists of 13 residues. Trimming cost V 7 bases and J 7 bases, with 14 bases left between them. CDR3 bases: TGTGCCAGCAAAGGGAGCAGCGGGAACACCATATATTTT. Residues: CASKGSSGNTIYF.

This clone was seen a handful of times. The chain combines TRBV2 with TRBJ1-2, with TRBD1 identical over 7 bases. V was pared by 5 bases and J by 6 bases, with 6 bases of the junction left unmatched. Germline V CDR1 and CDR2: SNHLY, FYNNEI. The CDR3 is 13 amino acids. CDR3 sequence reads: CASSSGTENGYTF. CDR3 nucleotide sequence: TGTGCCAGCAGTTCCGGGACAGAGAATGGCTACACCTTC.

CDR3 coding DNA: TGTGCCAGCAGCTTAGGGACAGGGTTTGTTGAGCAGTTCTTC. Its translation: CASSLGTGFVEQFF. The V call is TRBV7-2, the J call TRBJ2-1; 8 positions match TRBD1. CDR1 is SGHTA and CDR2 is FQGNSA in the germline V gene. CDR3 length: 14 amino acids. Trimming at V came to 1 base and at J to 9 bases, leaving 5 bases not matched to a gene.

This clone was seen a few times. The chain couples TRBV30 to TRBJ2-1; TRBD1 aligns across 7 bases. CDR3 length: 13 amino acids. J lost 5 bases, V lost 4 bases, and 5 bases had no gene match. Germline V lookup: CDR1 GTSNPN, CDR2 SVGIG (reference sequence). The CDR3 here is CAWTPGQHNEQFF. The DNA for the CDR3 is TGTGCCTGGACCCCGGGACAGCACAATGAGCAGTTCTTC.

This clone was counted many times. The chain is built from TRBV7-2 and TRBJ1-2; D is unclear. Germline V lookup: CDR1 SGHTA, CDR2 FQGNSA. V was clipped by 0 bases and J by 4 bases, with 12 bases between them. This CDR3 region has 15 residues. The CDR3: CASSLARRQSYGYTF. DNA for the CDR3: TGTGCCAGCAGCTTAGCGAGGCGGCAGAGCTATGGCTACACCTTC.

This clone has only a few counts. The V call is TRBV19, the J call TRBJ2-7; D is uncertain. V lost 5 bases and J lost 6, with 17 bases in between. This CDR3 has 14 residues. Germline V gene sequence: CDR1 LNHDA, CDR2 SQIVND (reference sequence). Here the CDR3 DNA reads TGTGCCAGTAGTTCCGGGTCAAGCCTCTCCGAGCAGTACTTC. It codes for CASSSGSSLSEQYF.

This clone was observed a few times. This chain joins TRBV28 and TRBJ2-7; D gene unclear. The CDR3 is made up of 15 amino acids. Per the germline V gene, CDR1 is MDHEN and CDR2 is SYDVKM. V gave up 3 bases and J gave up 6 bases, with 18 bases separating them. CDR3: CASSFAGASYSEQYF. In DNA form, the CDR3 reads TGTGCCAGCAGTTTTGCTGGAGCTAGTTATTCCGAGCAGTACTTC.